This T cell receptor beta chain stems from a study of tumor and adjacent non-tumor tissue in lung cancer. Study-wide background: On average, productive TCRbeta reads reached some 4.2 million per sample. Points from the study as a whole: Normal lung showed higher cumulative top 100 clone frequency than tumor.

As for this clonotype: Antigen unknown.

No cell sorting was done before RNA was extracted from the tissue. TCRbeta libraries were built with three rounds of nested PCR, modified from ARM-PCR. One entry per CDR3 protein, called by TCRdb with MiXCR from the multiplex PCR reads. The sample carries some 120,000 distinct CDR3 sequences, approximately 66% recorded once. This CDR3 has 13 residues. Germline lookup yields CDR1 SGHRS and CDR2 YFSETQ. The V segment lost 0 bases and the J segment 8 bases; nucleotides outside the gene matches: 0. The specimen sequenced was lung tumor tissue. This sequence originates from a man aged 25 to 40 with non-small cell lung cancer. The rearrangement joins TRBV5-1 to TRBJ2-1; 9 bases match TRBD1. The CDR3 sequence is CASSLGTGDEQFF. The CDR3 DNA follows: TGCGCCAGCAGCTTGGGGACAGGGGATGAGCAGTTCTTC.